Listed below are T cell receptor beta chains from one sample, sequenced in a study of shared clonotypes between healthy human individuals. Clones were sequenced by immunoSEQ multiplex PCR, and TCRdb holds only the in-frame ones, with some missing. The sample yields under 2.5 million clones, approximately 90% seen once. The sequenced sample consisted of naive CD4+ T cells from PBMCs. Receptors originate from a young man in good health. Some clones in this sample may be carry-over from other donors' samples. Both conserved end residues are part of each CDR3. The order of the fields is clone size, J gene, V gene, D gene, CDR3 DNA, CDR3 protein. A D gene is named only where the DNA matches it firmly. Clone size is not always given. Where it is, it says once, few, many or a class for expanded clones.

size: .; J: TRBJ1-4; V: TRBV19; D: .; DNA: TGTGCCAGTAGGAGGATATCCAGGGATGAAAAACTGTTTTTT; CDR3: CASRRISRDEKLFF
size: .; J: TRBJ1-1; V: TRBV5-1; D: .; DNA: TGCGCCAGCAGCTCAGACCCGAACACTGAAGCTTTCTTT; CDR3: CASSSDPNTEAFF
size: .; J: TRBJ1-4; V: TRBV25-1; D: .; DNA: TGTGCCAGCAGTGAAAGGGTTTCAACTAATGAAAAACTGTTTTTT; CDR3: CASSERVSTNEKLFF
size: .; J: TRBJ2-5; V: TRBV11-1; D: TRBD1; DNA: TGTGCCAGCAGCTTGGGACAGGGATCCTTGGGCCAAGAGACCCAGTACTTC; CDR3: CASSLGQGSLGQETQYF
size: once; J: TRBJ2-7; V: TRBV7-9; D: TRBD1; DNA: TGTGCCAGCAGCTTATTGGGACAGGGTACGAACGAGCAGTACTTC; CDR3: CASSLLGQGTNEQYF
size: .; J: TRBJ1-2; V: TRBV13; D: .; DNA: TGTGCCAGCAGCTTTGGCAGGCCAGCTAACTATGGCTACACCTTC; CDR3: CASSFGRPANYGYTF
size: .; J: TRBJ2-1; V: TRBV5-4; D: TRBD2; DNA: TGTGCCAGCAGCTTGGCCCCGACTAGCGGGACACTGGGGGAGCAGTTCTTC; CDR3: CASSLAPTSGTLGEQFF
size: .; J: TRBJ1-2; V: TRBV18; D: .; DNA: TGTGCCAGCTCACCACCGGGAGAGATTAACTATGGCTACACCTTC; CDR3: CASSPPGEINYGYTF
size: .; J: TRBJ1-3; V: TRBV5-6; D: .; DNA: TGTGCCAGCAGCTTGGAATCCCACAGGGCTGGAAACACCATATATTTT; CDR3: CASSLESHRAGNTIYF
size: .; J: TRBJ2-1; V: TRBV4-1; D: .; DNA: TGCGCCAGCAGCCGCCCACGGAGGGGGAGATACAATGAGCAGTTCTTC; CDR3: CASSRPRRGRYNEQFF
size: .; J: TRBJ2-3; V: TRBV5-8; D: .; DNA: TGTGCCAGCAGCATCAGGGGGGCGATAGATACGCAGTATTTT; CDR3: CASSIRGAIDTQYF
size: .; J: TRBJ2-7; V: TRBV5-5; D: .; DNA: TGTGCCAGCAGCTTGGCGCCAGGGATGAACGAGCAGTACTTC; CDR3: CASSLAPGMNEQYF
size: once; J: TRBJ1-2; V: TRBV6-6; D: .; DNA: TGTGCCAGCAGCCCAATCCCTGAGACAAGGGAATTC; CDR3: CASSPIPETREF
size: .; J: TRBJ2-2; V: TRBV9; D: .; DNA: TGTGCCAGCAGCGTTCAAGCGGTGTTGGGCACCGGGGAGCTGTTTTTT; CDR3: CASSVQAVLGTGELFF
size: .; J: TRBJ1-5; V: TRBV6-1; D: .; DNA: TGTGCCAGCGCCGAGGGGCAGCCCCAGCATTTT; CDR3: CASAEGQPQHF
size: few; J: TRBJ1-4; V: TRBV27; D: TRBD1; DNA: TGTGCCAGCAGTCCTAGAGGGGGCCTGACCCTCGGTAATGAAAAACTGTTTTTT; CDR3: CASSPRGGLTLGNEKLFF
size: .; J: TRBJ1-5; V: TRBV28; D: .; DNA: TGTGCCAGCAGTTTAGCGGTACGGCAGCCCCAGCATTTT; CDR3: CASSLAVRQPQHF
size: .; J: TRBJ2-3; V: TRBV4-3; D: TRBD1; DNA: TGCGCCAGCAGCCACCGGGACAGGGGATTAACAGATACGCAGTATTTT; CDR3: CASSHRDRGLTDTQYF
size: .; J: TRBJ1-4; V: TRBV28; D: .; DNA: TGTGCCAGCAGAAGTCCAGGGAATAATGAAAAACTGTTTTTT; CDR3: CASRSPGNNEKLFF
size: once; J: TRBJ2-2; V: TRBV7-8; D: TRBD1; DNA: TGTGCCAGCCGCAGGGGGCTATGGAACACCGGGGAGCTGTTTTTT; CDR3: CASRRGLWNTGELFF
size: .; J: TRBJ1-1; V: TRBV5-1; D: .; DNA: TGCGCCAGCAGCTGGGGGGACCGGACGGCTGAAGCTTTCTTT; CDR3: CASSWGDRTAEAFF
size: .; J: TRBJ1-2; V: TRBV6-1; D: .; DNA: TGTGCCAGCAGTGGGACTCATTTAGACTATGGCTACACCTTC; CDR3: CASSGTHLDYGYTF
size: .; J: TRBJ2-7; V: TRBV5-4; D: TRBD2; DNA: TGTGCCAGCAGTTGGTCCGGGACTAGGGGTCACGAGCAGTACTTC; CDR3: CASSWSGTRGHEQYF
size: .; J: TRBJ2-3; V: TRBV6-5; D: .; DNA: TGTGCCAGCAGTTACTTAGCCCGTATTGGTACGCAGTATTTT; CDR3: CASSYLARIGTQYF
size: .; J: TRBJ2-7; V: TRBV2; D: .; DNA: TGTGCCAGCAGTGAAAGGCACAGACCGAGACTAGGAGGGACCTACGAGCAGTACTTC; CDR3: CASSERHRPRLGGTYEQYF
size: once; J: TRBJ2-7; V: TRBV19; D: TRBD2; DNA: TGTGCCAGTAGTGTCGATGGGACTAGCGGCCCCTACGAGCAGTACTTC; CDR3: CASSVDGTSGPYEQYF
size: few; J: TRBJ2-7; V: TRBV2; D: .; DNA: TGTGCCAGCAGAGAGGCCCAGGGTGGCGAGCAGTACTTC; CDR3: CASREAQGGEQYF
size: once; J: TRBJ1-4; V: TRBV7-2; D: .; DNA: TGTGCCAGCAGGGACAGTTCGAATGAAAAACTGTTTTTT; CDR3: CASRDSSNEKLFF
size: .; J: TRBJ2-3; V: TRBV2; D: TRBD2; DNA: TGTGCCAGCAGGCTAGCGGAGAGCACAGATACGCAGTATTTT; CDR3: CASRLAESTDTQYF
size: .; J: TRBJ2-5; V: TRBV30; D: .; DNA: TGTGCCTGGAACAGCGGGCTAGACCAAGAGACCCAGTACTTC; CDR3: CAWNSGLDQETQYF
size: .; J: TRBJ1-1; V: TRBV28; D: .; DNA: TGTGCCAGCAGTTTACCGGTATCGGGTGAAGCTTTCTTT; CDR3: CASSLPVSGEAFF
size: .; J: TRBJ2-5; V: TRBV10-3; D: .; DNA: TGTGCCATCAGTGAGTCGAAGGTGACCCAGTACTTC; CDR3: CAISESKVTQYF
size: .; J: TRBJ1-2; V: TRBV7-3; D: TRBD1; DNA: TGTGCCAGCAGCGCAACCGGGACAGGGAGCGGCTACACCTTC; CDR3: CASSATGTGSGYTF
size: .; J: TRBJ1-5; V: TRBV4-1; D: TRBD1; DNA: TGCGCCAGCAGCCCGACCGGGACAGGGAGGCAGCCCCAGCATTTT; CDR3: CASSPTGTGRQPQHF
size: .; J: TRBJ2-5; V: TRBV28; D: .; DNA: TGTGCCAGCAGGTATCAGAGGGAGACCCAGTACTTC; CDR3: CASRYQRETQYF
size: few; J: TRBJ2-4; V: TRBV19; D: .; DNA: TGTGCCAGCCGGGACCTAGAAGCCAAAAACATTCAGTACTTC; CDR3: CASRDLEAKNIQYF
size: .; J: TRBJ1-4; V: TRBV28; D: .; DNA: TGTGCCAGCAGACGATATAATGAAAAACTGTTTTTT; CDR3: CASRRYNEKLFF
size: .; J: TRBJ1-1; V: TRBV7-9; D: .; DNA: TGTGCCAGCAGCCGAGAGAACACTGAAGCTTTCTTT; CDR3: CASSRENTEAFF
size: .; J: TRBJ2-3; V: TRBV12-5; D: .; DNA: TGTGCTAGTGGTACCGCGGCAGATACGCAGTATTTT; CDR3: CASGTAADTQYF
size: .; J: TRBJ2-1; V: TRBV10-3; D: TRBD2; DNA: TGTGCCATCAGCGGAGGGAGAGCGGGAGAACGCGAGCAGTTCTTC; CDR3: CAISGGRAGEREQFF
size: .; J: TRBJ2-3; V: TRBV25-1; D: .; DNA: TGTGCCAGCAGTGTCCGGGCCGCAGATACGCAGTATTTT; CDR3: CASSVRAADTQYF
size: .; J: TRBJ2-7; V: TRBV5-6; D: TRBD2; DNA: TGTGCCAGCAGCTTGATCGGAAGCGGGGCCGAGTACTTC; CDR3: CASSLIGSGAEYF
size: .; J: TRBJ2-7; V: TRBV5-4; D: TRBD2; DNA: TGTGCCAGCGCCAAGACTAGCGGGCTGTTGAGTCGGGAGCAGTACTTC; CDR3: CASAKTSGLLSREQYF
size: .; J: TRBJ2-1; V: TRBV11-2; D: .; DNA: TGTGCCAGCAGCTTACTCCTGGGGGGACAGCAACTGCACAATGAGCAGTTCTTC; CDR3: CASSLLLGGQQLHNEQFF
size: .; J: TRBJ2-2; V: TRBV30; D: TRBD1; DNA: TGTGCCTGGAGTGCGACGGACAGGGGGAACACCGGGGAGCTGTTTTTT; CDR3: CAWSATDRGNTGELFF
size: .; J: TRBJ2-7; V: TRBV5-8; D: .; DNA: TGTGCCAGCAGCTTTATGCCTGAATCGAACGAGATCTACGAGCAGTACTTC; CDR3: CASSFMPESNEIYEQYF